Given below is one T cell receptor (beta chain) in context. At one boundary the junction diverges from the germline segment, which might be a read error. All patients reached thyroid surgery having received no treatment beforehand. TCRdb used MiXCR to call clones anew from the PCR reads. The sample has 35,000 to 50,000 clones; roughly 3.9% are singletons. This sample is drawn from a study of metastatic and nonmetastatic thyroid tumors. The germline V gene encodes CDR1 MNHEY and CDR2 SMNVEV (reference sequence). The CDR3 is made up of 17 amino acids. The TCR was taken from a female donor with papillary thyroid cancer or a benign thyroid nodule (not recorded which). Some clones in this sample may be carry-over from other donors' samples. The J gene is TRBJ2-3, the V gene TRBV27, with 10 bases identical to TRBD2. The sample consisted of blood. In DNA, the CDR3 is TGTGCCAGAAGTTCGGGACTAGCGCCTTGGCGCACAGATACGCAGTATTTT. Amino acids: CARSSGLAPWRTDTQYF.